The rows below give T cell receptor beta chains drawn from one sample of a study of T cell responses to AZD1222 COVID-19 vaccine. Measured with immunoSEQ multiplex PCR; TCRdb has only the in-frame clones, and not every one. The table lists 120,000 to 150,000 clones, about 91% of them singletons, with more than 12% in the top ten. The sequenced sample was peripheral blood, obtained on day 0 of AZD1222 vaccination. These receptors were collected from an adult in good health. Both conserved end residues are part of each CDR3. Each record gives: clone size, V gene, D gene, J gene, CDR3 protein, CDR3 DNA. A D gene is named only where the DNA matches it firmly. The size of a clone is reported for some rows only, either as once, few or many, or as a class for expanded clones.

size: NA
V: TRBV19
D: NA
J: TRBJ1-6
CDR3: CASSPRPGSRNSPLHF
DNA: TGTGCCAGTAGTCCTCGACCGGGCTCGCGTAATTCACCCCTCCACTTT

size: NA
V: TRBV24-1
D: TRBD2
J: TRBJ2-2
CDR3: CATSDPGLAGGTGELFF
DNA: TGTGCCACCAGTGATCCCGGACTAGCGGGGGGCACCGGGGAGCTGTTTTTT

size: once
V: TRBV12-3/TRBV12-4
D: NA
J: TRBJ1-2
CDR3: CASSFQGYGYTF
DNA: TGTGCCAGCAGTTTTCAGGGGTATGGCTACACCTTC

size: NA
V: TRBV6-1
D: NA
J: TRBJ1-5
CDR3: CASSEEFGFNQPQHF
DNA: TGTGCCAGCAGTGAAGAGTTTGGTTTCAATCAGCCCCAGCATTTT

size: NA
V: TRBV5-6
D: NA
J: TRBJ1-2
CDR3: CASSLQGYGYTF
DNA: TGTGCCAGCAGCTTGCAGGGCTATGGCTACACCTTC

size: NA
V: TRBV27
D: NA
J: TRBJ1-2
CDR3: CASSLGGPNYGYTF
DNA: TGTGCCAGCAGTTTAGGAGGGCCTAACTATGGCTACACCTTC

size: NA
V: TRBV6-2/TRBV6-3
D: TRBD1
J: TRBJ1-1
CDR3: CASSYRGRVAFF
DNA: TGTGCCAGCAGTTACAGGGGGCGCGTAGCTTTCTTT

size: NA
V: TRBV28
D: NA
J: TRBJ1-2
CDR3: CASSLGQTRNYGYTF
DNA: TGTGCCAGCAGTTTAGGGCAGACTCGAAACTATGGCTACACCTTC

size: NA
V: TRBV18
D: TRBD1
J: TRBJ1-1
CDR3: CASSPIQGADTEAFF
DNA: TGTGCCAGCTCACCAATACAGGGGGCGGACACTGAAGCTTTCTTT

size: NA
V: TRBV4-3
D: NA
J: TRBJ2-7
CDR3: CASSQVRPNSYEQYF
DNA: TGCGCCAGCAGCCAAGTGAGGCCCAACTCCTACGAGCAGTACTTC

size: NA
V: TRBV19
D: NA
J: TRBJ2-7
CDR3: CASSSVWRGNLYEQYF
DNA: TGTGCCAGTAGTTCCGTATGGAGGGGCAACCTATACGAGCAGTACTTC

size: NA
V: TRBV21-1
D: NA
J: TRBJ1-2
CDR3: CASSNGGEGRDGYTF
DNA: TGTGCCAGCAGCAATGGGGGAGAGGGGCGGGATGGCTACACCTTC

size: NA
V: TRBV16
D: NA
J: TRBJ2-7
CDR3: CASSQVGQRHYEQYF
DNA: TGTGCCAGCAGCCAAGTCGGGCAGCGTCACTACGAGCAGTACTTC

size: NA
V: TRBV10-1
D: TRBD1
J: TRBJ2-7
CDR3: CASSESIRTGAEQYF
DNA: TGCGCCAGCAGTGAGTCGATTAGGACAGGGGCCGAGCAGTACTTC

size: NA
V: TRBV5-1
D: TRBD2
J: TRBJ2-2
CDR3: CASSLVRGGAPGELFF
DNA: TGCGCCAGCAGCCTCGTGCGCGGGGGGGCCCCCGGGGAGCTGTTTTTT

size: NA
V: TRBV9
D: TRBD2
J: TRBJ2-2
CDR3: CASSGAIAGSTGELFF
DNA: TGTGCCAGCAGCGGTGCCATAGCGGGGAGCACCGGGGAGCTGTTTTTT